This T cell receptor (beta chain) appears in the sequencing data of a study of T cell changes during pregnancy in multiple sclerosis. Germline V lookup: CDR1 SQVTM, CDR2 ANQGSEA. The V and J ends lost 8 bases and 8 bases respectively, with 15 bases between them. This CDR3 region has 12 residues. TCRdb's table, derived via immunoSEQ multiplex PCR, lists solely in-frame clones and lacks some. The data show approximately 100,000 clones, around 93% seen once. The chain recombines TRBV29-1 with TRBJ1-4, with D possibly being TRBD1 (5 bases). This sequence originates from a female donor with multiple sclerosis, enrolled in a pregnancy study. The sequences come from peripheral blood, collected after pregnancy. The CDR3, as DNA: TGCAGCTGGGGGGAGTCGGGAGAAAAACTGTTTTTT. It is translated as CSWGESGEKLFF.